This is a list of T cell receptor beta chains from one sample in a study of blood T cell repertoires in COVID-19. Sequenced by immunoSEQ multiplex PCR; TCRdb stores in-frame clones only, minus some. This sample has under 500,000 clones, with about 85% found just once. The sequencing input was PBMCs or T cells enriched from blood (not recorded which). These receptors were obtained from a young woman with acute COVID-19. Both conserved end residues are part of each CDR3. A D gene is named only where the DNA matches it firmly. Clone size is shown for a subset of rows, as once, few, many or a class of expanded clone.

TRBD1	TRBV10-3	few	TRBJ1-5	TGTGCCATCAGTGAGTCAGACAGGGGCTATAGCAATCAGCCCCAGCATTTT	CAISESDRGYSNQPQHF
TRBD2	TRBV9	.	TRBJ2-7	TGTGCCAGCAGCGTAGGTCCGACTAGCGGGGCCTACGAGCAGTACTTC	CASSVGPTSGAYEQYF
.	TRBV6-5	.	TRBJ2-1	TGTGCCAGCAGTCCCACCCAACTAGCTTACAATGAGCAGTTCTTC	CASSPTQLAYNEQFF
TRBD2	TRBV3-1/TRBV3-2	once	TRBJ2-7	TGTGCCAGCAGCCCAATCACTAGCGGGATTTACGAGCAGTACTTC	CASSPITSGIYEQYF
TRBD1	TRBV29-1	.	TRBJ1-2	TGCAGCGGCATCGGGACAGGGCCGTATGGCTACACCTTC	CSGIGTGPYGYTF
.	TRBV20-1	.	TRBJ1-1	TGCAGTGCTAGGAGGGATACTGAAGCTTTCTTT	CSARRDTEAFF
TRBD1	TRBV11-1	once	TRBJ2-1	TGTGCCAGCAGCCCCGGACAGGGGTACAATGAGCAGTTCTTC	CASSPGQGYNEQFF
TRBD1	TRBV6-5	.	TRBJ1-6	TGTGCCAGCAGAACTAAGACAGGGGGAGGTTCACCCCTCCACTTT	CASRTKTGGGSPLHF
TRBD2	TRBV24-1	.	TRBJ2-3	TGTGCCACCAGTGATTTGCTGAGCGGGAGGAACCCAGATACGCAGTATTTT	CATSDLLSGRNPDTQYF
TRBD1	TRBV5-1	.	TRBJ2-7	TGCGCCAGCAGCTCCCTGGGACAGGGTGCCTACGAGCAGTACTTC	CASSSLGQGAYEQYF
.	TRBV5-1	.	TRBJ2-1	TGCGCCAGCAGCTTGACAGGGGGGGCTGAGCAGTTCTTC	CASSLTGGAEQFF
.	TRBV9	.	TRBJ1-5	TGTGCCAGCAGCGTAGGAGCGAATCAGCCCCAGCATTTT	CASSVGANQPQHF
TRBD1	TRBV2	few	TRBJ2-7	TGTGCCAGCAGTCCTGACAGGGACCACGAGCAGTACTTC	CASSPDRDHEQYF
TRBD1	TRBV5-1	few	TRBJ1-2	TGCGCCAGCAGCTCGCTCCCGGGACAGGGGCATGGCTACACCTTC	CASSSLPGQGHGYTF
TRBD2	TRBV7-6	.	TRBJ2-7	TGTGCCAGCAGCTTCGGGTACTCCGGGACTAGCGGGGGCTACGAGCAGTACTTC	CASSFGYSGTSGGYEQYF
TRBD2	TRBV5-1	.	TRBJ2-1	TGCGCCAGCGAGCTAGCGGGAGGCCCATACAATGAGCAGTTCTTC	CASELAGGPYNEQFF